This T cell receptor (beta chain) was obtained from a study of blood T cells in healthy people across ages. Overall study context: About one barcoded TCR beta cDNA was captured per two T cells.

Notes on this clonotype: Its specificity is unknown.

Study results and caveats: In long-lived donors, naive CD4+ cell counts and diversity exceeded those of aged donors. Naive and antigen-experienced cells were not separated, limiting conclusive comparison.

Combining a sample-barcoded 5' primer with a J-beta primer mix, a second PCR ran for roughly 7 to 12 cycles. All samples gave at least 2.5 million CDR3-containing paired-end reads. TCRdb re-called the 5' RACE reads through MiXCR, storing one row per CDR3 protein. The sample lists 650,000 to 1,000,000 distinct CDR3 sequences; 35% to 40% were seen once. The CDR3 covers 14 residues. V gave up 8 bases and J gave up 3 bases; unmatched junction bases: 7. Germline-derived CDR1 and CDR2 are MNHEY and SMNVEV (reference sequence). The chain combines TRBV27 with TRBJ1-5, with TRBD1 identical over 7 bases. This sequence was found in a man younger than 35 in good health. The source material was blood. The CDR3 DNA sequence: TGTGCCAGCCGTTCAACAGGGGACAATCAGCCCCAGCATTTT. Protein: CASRSTGDNQPQHF.